This TCR beta chain was sequenced during a study of graft-versus-host responses after intestinal transplantation. Overall study: Recipients had multivisceral, liver-intestinal, or isolated intestinal transplants.

Study-wide points: Graft-donor T cell macrochimerism coincided with high graft-versus-host to host-versus-graft clonal ratios in allografts. Some GvH clones were seen earlier in gut or blood, suggesting intestinal origin.

Here immunoSEQ multiplex PCR was the method, and the copy in TCRdb shows in-frame clones only, minus some. Among around 76,000 clones, approximately 93% were seen once, and the ten largest hold less than 0.55%. Trimming cost V 3 bases and J 4 bases; bases outside gene matches: 14. This CDR3 comprises 18 residues. The germline gives CDR1 MGHRA, CDR2 YSYEKL. Remarks on this clone: Its antigen is as yet unknown.

This chain uses TRBV4-1 with TRBJ2-1, with 8 nucleotides matching TRBD2. The TCR sequence derives from a human donor who received an intestinal transplant. Sequenced material: unstimulated CD8+ T cells sorted from spleen or lymph node cells, taken before intestinal transplant. CDR3 in amino acids: CASSHGVLGTRFYNEQFF. As DNA, the CDR3 is TGCGCCAGCAGCCACGGAGTACTGGGGACTAGGTTTTACAATGAGCAGTTCTTC.